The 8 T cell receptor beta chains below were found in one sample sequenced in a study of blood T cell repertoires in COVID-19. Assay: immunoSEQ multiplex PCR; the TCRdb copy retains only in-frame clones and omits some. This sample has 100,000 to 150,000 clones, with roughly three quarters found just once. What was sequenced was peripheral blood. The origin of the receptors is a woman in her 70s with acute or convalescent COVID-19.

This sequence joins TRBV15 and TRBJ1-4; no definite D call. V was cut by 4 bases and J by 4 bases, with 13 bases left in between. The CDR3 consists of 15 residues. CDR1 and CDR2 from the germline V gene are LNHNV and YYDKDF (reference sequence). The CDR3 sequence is CATSNTRGLNEKLFF. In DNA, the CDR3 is TGTGCCACCAGCAACACCAGAGGGCTTAATGAAAAACTGTTTTTT.

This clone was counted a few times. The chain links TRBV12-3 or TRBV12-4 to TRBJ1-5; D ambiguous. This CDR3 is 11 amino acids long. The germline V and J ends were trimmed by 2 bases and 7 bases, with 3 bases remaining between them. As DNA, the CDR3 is TGTGCCAGCAGTTTACAGCAGCCCCAGCATTTT. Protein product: CASSLQQPQHF.

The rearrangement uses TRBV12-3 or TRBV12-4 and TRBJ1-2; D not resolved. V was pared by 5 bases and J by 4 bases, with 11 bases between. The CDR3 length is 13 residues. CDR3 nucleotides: TGTGCCAGCAGTCCTACGACAACCTATGGCTACACCTTC. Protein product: CASSPTTTYGYTF.

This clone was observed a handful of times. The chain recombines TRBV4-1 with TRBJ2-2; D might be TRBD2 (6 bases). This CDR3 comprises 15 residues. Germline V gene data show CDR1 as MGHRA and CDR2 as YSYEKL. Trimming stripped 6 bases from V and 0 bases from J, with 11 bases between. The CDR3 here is CASRSGEANTGELFF. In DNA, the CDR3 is TGCGCCAGCAGGTCGGGGGAAGCGAACACCGGGGAGCTGTTTTTT.

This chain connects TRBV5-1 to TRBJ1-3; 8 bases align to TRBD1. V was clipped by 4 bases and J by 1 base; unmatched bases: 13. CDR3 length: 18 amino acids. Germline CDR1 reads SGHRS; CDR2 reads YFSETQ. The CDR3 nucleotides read TGCGCCAGCAGCCTGCAACCTTACGACAGGGGATCTGGAAACACCATATATTTT. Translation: CASSLQPYDRGSGNTIYF. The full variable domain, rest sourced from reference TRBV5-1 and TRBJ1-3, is KAGVTQTPRYLIKTRGQQVTLSCSPISGHRSVSWYQQTPGQGLQFLFEYFSETQRNKGNFPGRFSGRQFSNSRSEMNVSTLELGDSALYLCASSLQPYDRGSGNTIYFGEGSWLTVV.

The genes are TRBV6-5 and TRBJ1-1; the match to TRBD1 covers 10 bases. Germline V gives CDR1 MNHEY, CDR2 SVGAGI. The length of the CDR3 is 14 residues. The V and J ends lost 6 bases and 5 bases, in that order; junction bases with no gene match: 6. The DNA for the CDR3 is TGTGCCAGCAGCCCGGGACAGGGGCTAACTGAAGCTTTCTTT. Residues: CASSPGQGLTEAFF.

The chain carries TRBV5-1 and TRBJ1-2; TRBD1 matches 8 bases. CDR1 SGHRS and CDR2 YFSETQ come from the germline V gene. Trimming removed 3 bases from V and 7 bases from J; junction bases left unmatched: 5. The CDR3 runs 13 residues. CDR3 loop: CASSSIQGGGYTF. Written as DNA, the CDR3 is TGCGCCAGCAGCTCAATACAGGGGGGTGGCTACACCTTC.

CDR3 in DNA: TGCGCCAGCAGCCAAAACCCGACGGGACAGGGGGGTAACGAGCAGTACTTC. Translated, it gives CASSQNPTGQGGNEQYF. The chain has TRBV4-3 and TRBJ2-7; TRBD1 aligns across 11 bases. Germline values: CDR1 LGHNA, CDR2 YSLEER. Trimming took 2 bases from V and 5 from J; bases not matched to a gene: 11. The CDR3 has 17 amino acids.